A selection of T cell receptor beta chains follows, all from one sample in a study of OX40 agonist ivuxolimab in advanced cancers. The assay was immunoSEQ multiplex PCR, and TCRdb's table has in-frame clones only and misses some. Seen here are about 60,000 clones, around four fifths observed once, and the top ten hold over 2%. The specimen was CD4+ or CD8+ T cells sorted from blood, collected in a trial of the OX40 agonist ivuxolimab. The receptors were gathered from an adult with an advanced solid tumor such as melanoma, head and neck, liver or kidney cancer. CDR3s include the opening cysteine and the closing phenylalanine or tryptophan. Each record gives: J gene, D gene, V gene, clone size, CDR3 DNA, CDR3 protein. The D gene is left open where the match is weak. Expanded clones get a size class; other rows say once, few or many, or leave the size out.

TRBJ2-7	TRBD2	TRBV5-1	many	TGCGCCAGCAGCCTCGGACTAGCGGGAGTAACGAAGGTATTCTACGAGCAGTACTTC	CASSLGLAGVTKVFYEQYF
TRBJ1-2	.	TRBV19	.	TGTGCCAGTAGTATTCGGGAGACAAATGGCTACACCTTC	CASSIRETNGYTF
TRBJ1-5	.	TRBV7-9	.	TGTGCCAGCAGCTTAGCCGGGGGGCTTGGGAATCAGCCCCAGCATTTT	CASSLAGGLGNQPQHF
TRBJ2-5	TRBD2	TRBV5-1	.	TGCGCCAGCAGCCCAGGACTAGCGGGAGGGCTCGGGGAGACCCAGTACTTC	CASSPGLAGGLGETQYF
TRBJ1-2	.	TRBV6-4	.	TGTGCCAGCAGTGACAACAGGTGGCATGGCTACACCTTC	CASSDNRWHGYTF
TRBJ2-7	TRBD1	TRBV4-1	.	TGCGCCAGCAGCCAAGCCGGGACAGGGGGCTACGAGCAGTACTTC	CASSQAGTGGYEQYF
TRBJ1-2	TRBD1	TRBV28	.	TGTGCCAGCAAACCGACAGGGTTTAGGCATGGCTACACCTTC	CASKPTGFRHGYTF
TRBJ2-1	TRBD1	TRBV27	.	TGTGCCAGCTCCCCAGCCCTACAGGGGAGTAATGAGCAGTTCTTC	CASSPALQGSNEQFF
TRBJ2-7	TRBD1	TRBV6-6	medium-sized	TGTGCCAGCAAGGAACAGGGGGGTGCCTACGAGCAGTACTTC	CASKEQGGAYEQYF
TRBJ2-7	TRBD1	TRBV27	.	TGTGCCAGCAGTTTGATGGCAGGGGGCTACGAGCAGTACTTC	CASSLMAGGYEQYF
TRBJ2-1	.	TRBV5-4	.	TGTGCCAGCAGCCACCGCAATGAGCAGTTCTTC	CASSHRNEQFF
TRBJ2-2	.	TRBV10-1	.	TGCGCCAGCAGCCATAAACAGGGTAACGGGGAGCTGTTTTTT	CASSHKQGNGELFF
TRBJ2-5	.	TRBV28	.	TGTGCCAGCAGTTTATGGGCACAGCAATCGCAAGAGACCCAGTACTTC	CASSLWAQQSQETQYF
TRBJ1-2	TRBD1	TRBV29-1	.	TGCAGCGTTGGGGGGGACGGCGGGACAGAGTTTAACTATGGCTACACCTTC	CSVGGDGGTEFNYGYTF
TRBJ1-2	.	TRBV10-1	.	TGCGCCAGCAGTGCTGCCGGGGTCAATGGCTACACCTTC	CASSAAGVNGYTF
TRBJ1-1	.	TRBV7-8	.	TGTGCCAGCAGCCGTGGGGCCGAGGCTGAAGCTTTCTTT	CASSRGAEAEAFF
TRBJ2-7	.	TRBV6-5	.	TGTGCCAGCAGTTACTCAGGGGTCGAGCAGTACTTC	CASSYSGVEQYF
TRBJ2-1	TRBD2	TRBV9	.	TGTGCCAGCAGCGTAGCTGTGGCTAGCGGTGACAATGAGCAGTTCTTC	CASSVAVASGDNEQFF
TRBJ2-1	.	TRBV5-4	.	TGTGCCAGCAGCTTCGAAGTGGGCGAGCAGTTCTTC	CASSFEVGEQFF
TRBJ2-3	TRBD2	TRBV4-2	.	TGTGCCAGCAGCCAAGATCCCGGAGGTAGCGGGAGGGTGGATACGCAGTATTTT	CASSQDPGGSGRVDTQYF
TRBJ2-7	.	TRBV15	.	TGTGCCACCAGCGGCGGCGGGATGTTCGGTGGGAACGAGCAGTACTTC	CATSGGGMFGGNEQYF
TRBJ2-2	.	TRBV7-3	few	TGTGCCAGCAGCTTAGATCCCGGGGAGCTGTTTTTT	CASSLDPGELFF
TRBJ2-5	.	TRBV2	.	TGTGCCAGCAGGAGGGATAGAGCTCCAGGGGAGACCCAGTACTTC	CASRRDRAPGETQYF
TRBJ2-5	TRBD1	TRBV9	.	TGTGCCAGCAGCGTGTCGACAGGGGATGAAGAGACCCAGTACTTC	CASSVSTGDEETQYF
TRBJ2-1	.	TRBV11-3	once	TGTGCCAGCAGCTTAGGGAAGGCGGCGAGCTCCTACAATGAGCAGTTCTTC	CASSLGKAASSYNEQFF
TRBJ2-7	TRBD2	TRBV5-1	.	TGCGCCAGCAGGGGGACTAGTACTAACTACGAGCAGTACTTC	CASRGTSTNYEQYF
TRBJ1-6	.	TRBV5-4	.	TGTGCCAGCAGCTTAGACCCAATCGCGAGTTCACCCCTCCACTTT	CASSLDPIASSPLHF
TRBJ2-1	TRBD2	TRBV29-1	.	TGCAGCGTCGTCCGGACTAGCGGGGGGCATGAGCAGTTCTTC	CSVVRTSGGHEQFF
TRBJ2-5	TRBD1	TRBV5-1	once	TGCGCCAGCAGGATGACAGGGGGCGGACTACAAGAGACCCAGTACTTC	CASRMTGGGLQETQYF
TRBJ2-1	.	TRBV11-3	.	TGTGCCAGCAGCTTAACATGGCAGGTTGGGACGGACCAGTTCTTC	CASSLTWQVGTDQFF
TRBJ2-7	TRBD2	TRBV4-1	.	TGCGCCAGCAGCCGCCTACTGAGCGGGACCTCCTACGAGCAGTACTTC	CASSRLLSGTSYEQYF
TRBJ2-7	.	TRBV6-1	.	TGTGCCAGCAGTGAATGGGGACTTCGCTCCTACGAGCAGTACTTC	CASSEWGLRSYEQYF
TRBJ2-7	.	TRBV10-2	.	TGCGCCAGCAGGGAGGAACGCTACGAGCAGTACTTC	CASREERYEQYF
TRBJ1-4	TRBD1	TRBV5-1	.	TGCGCCAGCAGCTTGGCCCCTCAGGGGGCGGCTAATGAAAAACTGTTTTTT	CASSLAPQGAANEKLFF
TRBJ2-1	.	TRBV2	.	TGTGCCAGCAGTGTTTCGGGGCGGACCCGGGAGCAGTTCTTC	CASSVSGRTREQFF
TRBJ2-3	TRBD2	TRBV27	.	TGTGCCAGCAGTGTCACTAGCGTCACTAGCACAGATACGCAGTATTTT	CASSVTSVTSTDTQYF
TRBJ2-3	.	TRBV6-1	.	TGTGCCAGCAGTGATAGTATCGGCACAGATACGCAGTATTTT	CASSDSIGTDTQYF
TRBJ2-3	.	TRBV15	.	TGTGCCACCAGCAGAGGGGGGGCAGGAGCTTATGTCGATACGCAGTATTTT	CATSRGGAGAYVDTQYF
TRBJ1-5	.	TRBV4-3	.	TGCGCCAGCAGCCAAGAACCCACTCAGCCCCAGCATTTT	CASSQEPTQPQHF
TRBJ1-2	.	TRBV3-1/TRBV3-2	few	TGTGCCAGCAGCCAAGCGTCCTTC	CASSQASF
TRBJ2-7	.	TRBV20-1	.	TGCAGTGCGGCCAACCCGGACGAGCAGTACTTC	CSAANPDEQYF
TRBJ2-4	.	TRBV5-4	.	TGTGCCAGCAGCTTGAGGGGGAACATTCAGTACTTC	CASSLRGNIQYF
TRBJ2-7	TRBD2	TRBV7-9	.	TGTGCCTCCCAGGGGAGCGGGAGGGCGGCCTACGAGCAGTACTTC	CASQGSGRAAYEQYF
TRBJ2-7	TRBD1	TRBV29-1	.	TGCAGCGCGGAGACAGGGAGTGACGAGCAGTACTTC	CSAETGSDEQYF
TRBJ2-7	.	TRBV11-2	few	TGTGCCAGCAGCTTGTGGACAGCCTACGAGCAGTACTTC	CASSLWTAYEQYF
TRBJ1-6	.	TRBV27	.	TGTGCCAGCAGTCCAGGACAGTATAATTCACCCCTCCACTTT	CASSPGQYNSPLHF
TRBJ1-1	.	TRBV7-9	.	TGTGCCAGCAGCTTAGTCGCTCGGGGCAGGAACACTGAAGCTTTCTTT	CASSLVARGRNTEAFF